This T cell receptor (beta chain) was retrieved from a study of T-cell memory formation after mild COVID-19. A word on this clonotype: One end of the junction is discordant with germline, which a read error may explain.

Each CDR3 protein gets one entry after TCRdb re-called the 5' RACE reads with MiXCR. Here the sample spans roughly 510,000 distinct CDR3 sequences, around 16% being singletons. Material: PBMCs or a T cell subset sorted from them (not recorded which). The clonotype comes from an adult woman who had mild COVID-19 (a few samples of this study predate the infection). Cell type and time point are not known.

CDR3 bases: TGCTCCAGCAGCTTGGAGGGTTCCACAGATACGCAGTATTTT. It encodes CSSSLEGSTDTQYF. This chain connects TRBV5-1 to TRBJ2-3; possible D gene TRBD2, 6 bases. Germline CDR1 is SGHRS and CDR2 is YFSETQ. The CDR3 loop spans 14 amino acids.